This is a list of T cell receptor beta chains from one sample in a study of shared clonotypes between healthy human individuals. Sequencing used immunoSEQ multiplex PCR; TCRdb keeps in-frame clones, though not all of them. The table includes nearly 1,000,000 clones, 76% detected once. The sample consisted of memory CD4+ T cells sorted from blood. These receptors were obtained from a young man in good health. Each CDR3 is given with its conserved first and last residue. The order of the fields is clone size, V gene, D gene, J gene, CDR3 length, CDR3 DNA, CDR3 protein. D genes are given only for firm matches. Rows may omit the clone size; those that give it use once, few, many or a size class.

NA,TRBV5-1,NA,TRBJ1-1,16,TGCGCCAGCAGGGGGGCGGGAAGGGGAATGAACACTGAAGCTTTCTTT,CASRGAGRGMNTEAFF
NA,TRBV18,TRBD1,TRBJ1-2,17,TGTGCCAGCTCACGAGACCGGGACAGAACCTCTAACTATGGCTACACCTTC,CASSRDRDRTSNYGYTF
NA,TRBV5-1,NA,TRBJ1-1,16,TGCGCCAGCAGCTTGGCCGAACATACCTTGAACACTGAAGCTTTCTTT,CASSLAEHTLNTEAFF
NA,TRBV29-1,TRBD1,TRBJ1-1,14,TGCAGCGGTCAGGGGACGCAGGGGGACACTGAAGCTTTCTTT,CSGQGTQGDTEAFF
NA,TRBV10-3,TRBD1,TRBJ1-1,13,TGTGCCATAACCGGGACAGGATTCACTGAAGCTTTCTTT,CAITGTGFTEAFF
NA,TRBV18,NA,TRBJ2-1,13,TGTGCCAGCTCACCAAGCGGTAACAATGAGCAGTTCTTC,CASSPSGNNEQFF
NA,TRBV10-3,NA,TRBJ2-2,14,TGTGCCATCACGCCTGGAGGGAGCACCGGGGAGCTGTTTTTT,CAITPGGSTGELFF
NA,TRBV28,NA,TRBJ1-2,14,TGTGCCAGCAGTCGCGGGCCCGGTAACTATGGCTACACCTTC,CASSRGPGNYGYTF
once,TRBV7-7,TRBD2,TRBJ2-5,14,TGTGCTAGCGGCGGGGGGGGCGTCCAAGAGACCCAGTACTTC,CASGGGGVQETQYF
NA,TRBV5-4,TRBD1,TRBJ2-1,14,TGTGCCAGCAGCCCGAGACAGGGGATCGATGAGCAGTTCTTC,CASSPRQGIDEQFF
NA,TRBV14,TRBD2,TRBJ2-7,17,TGTGCCAGCAGCCAGGGGCTAGCGGGGACCTTTAATGTGAAGCAGTACTTC,CASSQGLAGTFNVKQYF
once,TRBV11-2,TRBD2,TRBJ2-1,16,TGTGCCAGCAGCATAACGACTAGCGGGGTGTACAATGAGCAGTTCTTC,CASSITTSGVYNEQFF
NA,TRBV7-3,TRBD1,TRBJ2-2,15,TGTGCCAGCAGCTACAGGGGGGATAACACCGGGGAGCTGTTTTTT,CASSYRGDNTGELFF
NA,TRBV4-3,NA,TRBJ1-1,17,TGCGCCAGCAGCCAAGGCCTTTTAGGACAGAAGAACACTGAAGCTTTCTTT,CASSQGLLGQKNTEAFF
NA,TRBV28,TRBD1,TRBJ1-2,15,TGTGCCAGCAGCACCTGGGACAGGGGGGATGGTGGCTACACCTTC,CASSTWDRGDGGYTF
NA,TRBV18,NA,TRBJ1-1,13,TGTGCCAGCTCATCAGACAGGAACACTGAAGCTTTCTTT,CASSSDRNTEAFF
NA,TRBV7-3,NA,TRBJ1-6,16,TGTGCCAGCAGCTTAACGCCAACAGGACTGAATTCACCCCTCCACTTT,CASSLTPTGLNSPLHF
NA,TRBV19,NA,TRBJ2-7,17,TGTGCCAGTAGTATAGCCTGGGGAGCGAGACCTCCCGACGAGCAGTACTTC,CASSIAWGARPPDEQYF
NA,TRBV6-5,NA,TRBJ2-7,9,TGTGCCAGGGACTACGAGCAGTACTTC,CARDYEQYF
NA,TRBV7-9,NA,TRBJ2-1,15,TGTGCCAGCAGCAAAAGCGGGTATACCTACAATGAGCAGTTCTTC,CASSKSGYTYNEQFF
NA,TRBV13,NA,TRBJ2-3,15,TGTGCCAGCAGCCCCCTAGGGGGTAGCACAGATACGCAGTATTTT,CASSPLGGSTDTQYF
once,TRBV5-6,NA,TRBJ2-2,16,TGTGCCAGCAGCAGCGGACAGACAACGAACACCGGGGAGCTGTTTTTT,CASSSGQTTNTGELFF
NA,TRBV1,NA,TRBJ2-2,17,TGCACCAGCAGCCAAGATCTAGCGGGAGGGCTTGCCGGGGAGCTGTTTTTT,CTSSQDLAGGLAGELFF
NA,TRBV13,NA,TRBJ2-5,14,TGTGCCAGCAGCTTAAGGGCTTTCCAAGAGACCCAGTACTTC,CASSLRAFQETQYF
NA,TRBV19,TRBD1,TRBJ2-2,16,TGTGCCAGTAGTATAGGGGACAGCAGGATATCCGGGGAGCTGTTTTTT,CASSIGDSRISGELFF
NA,TRBV7-9,NA,TRBJ2-7,14,TGTGCCAGCAGCTTAGCGGGACTTTCCTACGAGCAGTACTTC,CASSLAGLSYEQYF
NA,TRBV7-2,NA,TRBJ2-7,13,TGTGCCAGCAGCTTGGTCAGTTTCGACGAGCAGTACTTC,CASSLVSFDEQYF
NA,TRBV7-2,NA,TRBJ2-1,13,TGTGCCAGCAGCTTAAACAGGGACAATGAGCAGTTCTTC,CASSLNRDNEQFF
NA,TRBV11-2,NA,TRBJ2-7,15,TGTGCCAGCAGCGTGGGACCTTCTGGGTCCTACGAGCAGTACTTC,CASSVGPSGSYEQYF
NA,TRBV2,TRBD1,TRBJ1-2,15,TGTGCCAGCAGCGGAGGTGGGACAGGGGGGTCGGGCTACACCTTC,CASSGGGTGGSGYTF
NA,TRBV30,TRBD1,TRBJ1-5,14,TGTGCCTGTAGGACAGGGCGAAGTGGTCAGCCCCAGCATTTT,CACRTGRSGQPQHF
NA,TRBV19,TRBD2,TRBJ2-5,16,TGTGCCAGTAGTACACGTAATAGCGGGCCCCAAGAGACCCAGTACTTC,CASSTRNSGPQETQYF
NA,TRBV7-2,TRBD1,TRBJ2-7,14,TGTGCCAGCAGCGGGGGACAGACCACCTACGAGCAGTACTTC,CASSGGQTTYEQYF
NA,TRBV7-8,TRBD1,TRBJ1-2,13,TGTGCCAGCAGCCCGGGACAGAACTATGGCTACACCTTC,CASSPGQNYGYTF
NA,TRBV11-2,TRBD1,TRBJ2-7,16,TGTGCCAGCAGCAACCTCGGGACAGGGGGATTGTACGAGCAGTACTTC,CASSNLGTGGLYEQYF
NA,TRBV19,NA,TRBJ2-2,13,TGTGCCAGTTGCTATATACTCACCGGGGAGCTGTTTTTT,CASCYILTGELFF
once,TRBV15,TRBD1,TRBJ2-7,17,TGTGCCACCAGCAGAGAATTAACAGGGGGGTTCTCCTACGAGCAGTACTTC,CATSRELTGGFSYEQYF
NA,TRBV5-1,TRBD1,TRBJ2-5,15,TGCGCCAGCAGCCCAACCATAGGGGGCGGGGAGACCCAGTACTTC,CASSPTIGGGETQYF
NA,TRBV6-6,NA,TRBJ1-2,16,TGTGCCAGCATTCCGAGTGGGGCGAGGGCTAACTATGGCTACACCTTC,CASIPSGARANYGYTF